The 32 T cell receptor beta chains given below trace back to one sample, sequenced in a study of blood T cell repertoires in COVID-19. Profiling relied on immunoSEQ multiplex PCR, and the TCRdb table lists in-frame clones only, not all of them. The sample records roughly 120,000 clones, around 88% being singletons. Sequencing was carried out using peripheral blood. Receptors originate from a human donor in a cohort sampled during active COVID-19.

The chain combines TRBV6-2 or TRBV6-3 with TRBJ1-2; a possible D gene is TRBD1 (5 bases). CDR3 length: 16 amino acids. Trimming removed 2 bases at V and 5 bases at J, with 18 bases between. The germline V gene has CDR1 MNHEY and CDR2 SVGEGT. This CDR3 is CASSYRGISLSYGYTF. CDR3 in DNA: TGTGCCAGCAGTTACAGGGGAATTAGCTTGTCGTATGGCTACACCTTC.

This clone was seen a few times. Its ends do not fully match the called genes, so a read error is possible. DNA for the CDR3: TGTGCTAGCAGCCCCCAGGGGCCCGGGGAGCTGTTTTTT. Residues: CASSPQGPGELFF. The rearrangement joins TRBV7-7 to TRBJ2-2; D perhaps matches TRBD1 (6 bases). Germline assignment: CDR1 SSHAT and CDR2 FNYEAQ (reference sequence). The CDR3 is made up of 13 amino acids.

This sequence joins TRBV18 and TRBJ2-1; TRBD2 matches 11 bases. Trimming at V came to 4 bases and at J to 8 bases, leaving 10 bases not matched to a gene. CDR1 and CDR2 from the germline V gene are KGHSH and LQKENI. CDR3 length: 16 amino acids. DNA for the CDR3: TGTGCCAGCTCACTAGGAGCTAGCGGGAGGATCTATGAGCAGTTCTTC. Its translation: CASSLGASGRIYEQFF.

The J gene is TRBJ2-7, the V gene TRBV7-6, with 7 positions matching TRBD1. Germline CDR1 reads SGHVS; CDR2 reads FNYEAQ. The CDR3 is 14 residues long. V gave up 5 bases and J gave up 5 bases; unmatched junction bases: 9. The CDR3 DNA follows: TGTGCCAGCAGCCGCAGACAGGGATCAGACGAGCAGTACTTC. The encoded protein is CASSRRQGSDEQYF. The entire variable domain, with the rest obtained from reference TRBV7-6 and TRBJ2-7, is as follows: GAGVSQSPRYKVTKRGQDVALRCDPISGHVSLYWYRQALGQGPEFLTYFNYEAQQDKSGLPNDRFSAERPEGSISTLTIQRTEQRDSAMYRCASSRRQGSDEQYFGPGTRLTVT.

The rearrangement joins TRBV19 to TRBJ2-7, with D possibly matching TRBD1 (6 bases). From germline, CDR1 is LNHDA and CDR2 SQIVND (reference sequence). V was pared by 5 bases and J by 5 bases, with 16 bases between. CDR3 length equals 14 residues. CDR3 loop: CASSAGESVNEQYF. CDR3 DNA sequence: TGTGCCAGTAGTGCAGGGGAGTCAGTAAACGAGCAGTACTTC.

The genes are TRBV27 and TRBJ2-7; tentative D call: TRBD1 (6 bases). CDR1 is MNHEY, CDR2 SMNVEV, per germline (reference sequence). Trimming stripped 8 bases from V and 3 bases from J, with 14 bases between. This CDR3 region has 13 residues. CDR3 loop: CASRGRDNYEQYF. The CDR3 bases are TGTGCCAGCCGGGGCAGGGACAACTACGAGCAGTACTTC.

CDR3 in amino acids: CASTRKGGNRGEQFF. In nucleotides, the CDR3 is TGTGCCAGCACTAGAAAGGGCGGGAATCGAGGTGAGCAGTTCTTC. This chain links TRBV7-8 with TRBJ2-1, with a tentative D call TRBD2 (6 bases). The length of the CDR3 is 15 residues. V gave up 7 bases and J gave up 9 bases, with 22 bases separating them. The germline V gene encodes CDR1 SGHVS and CDR2 FQNEAQ.

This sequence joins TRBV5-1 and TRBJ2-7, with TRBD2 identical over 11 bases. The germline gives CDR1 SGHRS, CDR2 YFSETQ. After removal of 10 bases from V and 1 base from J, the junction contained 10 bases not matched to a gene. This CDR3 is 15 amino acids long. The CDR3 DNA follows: TGCGCCTCCCCAGGCCGACTAGCGGGGTCCTACGAGCAGTACTTC. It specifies CASPGRLAGSYEQYF.

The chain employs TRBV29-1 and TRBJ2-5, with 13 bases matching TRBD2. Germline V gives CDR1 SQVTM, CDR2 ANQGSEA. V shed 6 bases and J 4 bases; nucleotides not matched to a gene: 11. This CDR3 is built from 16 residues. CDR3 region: CSVGGRLAGGLETQYF. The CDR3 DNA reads TGCAGCGTGGGCGGGAGACTAGCGGGAGGACTAGAGACCCAGTACTTC.

The DNA for the CDR3 is TGTGCCAGCAGTTACCCTGGACTAGCGGTTCAAGAGACCCAGTACTTC. The encoded protein is CASSYPGLAVQETQYF. The chain uses TRBV28 and TRBJ2-5, with 10 bases lining up with TRBD2. J lost 2 bases, V lost 4 bases, and 7 bases had no gene match. In germline, CDR1 is MDHEN, CDR2 SYDVKM. The CDR3 runs 16 residues.

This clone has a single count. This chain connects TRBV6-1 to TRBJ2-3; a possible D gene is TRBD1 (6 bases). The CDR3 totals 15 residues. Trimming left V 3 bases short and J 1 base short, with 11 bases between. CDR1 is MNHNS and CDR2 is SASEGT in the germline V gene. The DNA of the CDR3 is TGTGCCAGCAGTGATACAGGGTACGGCACAGATACGCAGTATTTT. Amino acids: CASSDTGYGTDTQYF.

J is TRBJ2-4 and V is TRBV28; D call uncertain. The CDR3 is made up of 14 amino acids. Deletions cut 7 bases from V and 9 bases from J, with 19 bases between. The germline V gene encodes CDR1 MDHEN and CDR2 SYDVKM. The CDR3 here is CASMGRLDSGIQYF. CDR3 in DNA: TGTGCCAGCATGGGTCGCCTCGATTCGGGCATTCAGTACTTC.

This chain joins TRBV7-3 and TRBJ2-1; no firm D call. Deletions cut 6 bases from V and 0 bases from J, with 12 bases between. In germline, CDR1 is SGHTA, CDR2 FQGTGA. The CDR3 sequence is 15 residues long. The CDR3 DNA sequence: TGTGCCAGCAGAGACGGCGGCCGCTCCTACAATGAGCAGTTCTTC. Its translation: CASRDGGRSYNEQFF.

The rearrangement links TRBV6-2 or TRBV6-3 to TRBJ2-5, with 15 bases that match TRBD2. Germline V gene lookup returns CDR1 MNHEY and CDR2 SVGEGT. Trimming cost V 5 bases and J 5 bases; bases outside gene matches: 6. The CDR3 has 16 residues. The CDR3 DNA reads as TGTGCCAGCAGTCACGGACTAGCGGGAGGGCAGGAGACCCAGTACTTC. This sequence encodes CASSHGLAGGQETQYF.

Here the CDR3 DNA reads TGCGCCAGCAGTGACCTCGCAGGGGGGTACTTC. Protein product: CASSDLAGGYF. The J gene is TRBJ2-7, the V gene TRBV10-2; 7 positions match TRBD1. The ends lost 3 bases at V and 12 bases at J; junction bases unmatched: 5. Germline V CDR1 and CDR2: WSHSY, SAAADI. This CDR3 region has 11 residues.

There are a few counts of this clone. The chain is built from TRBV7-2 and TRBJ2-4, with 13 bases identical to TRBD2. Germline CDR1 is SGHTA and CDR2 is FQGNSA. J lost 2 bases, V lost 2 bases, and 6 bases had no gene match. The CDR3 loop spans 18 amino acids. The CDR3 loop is CASSLIPGLAGTKNIQYF. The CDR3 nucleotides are TGTGCCAGCAGCTTAATCCCGGGACTAGCGGGAACCAAAAACATTCAGTACTTC.

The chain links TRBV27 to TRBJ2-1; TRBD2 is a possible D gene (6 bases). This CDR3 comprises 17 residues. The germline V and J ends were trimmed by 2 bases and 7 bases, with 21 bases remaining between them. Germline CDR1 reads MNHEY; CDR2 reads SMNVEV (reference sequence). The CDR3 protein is CASSLPPTYGRSNEQFF. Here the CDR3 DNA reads TGTGCCAGCAGTTTACCCCCTACTTACGGGAGAAGTAATGAGCAGTTCTTC.

CDR3 protein: CSASANRRTDNQPQHF. The CDR3 bases are TGCAGTGCTAGTGCCAACCGAAGGACAGACAATCAGCCCCAGCATTTT. This chain joins TRBV20-1 and TRBJ1-5; tentative D call: TRBD1 (6 bases). V dropped 3 bases and J dropped 3 bases, with 18 bases sitting between them. Per germline, CDR1 DFQATT and CDR2 SNEGSKA (reference sequence). The CDR3 is made up of 16 amino acids.

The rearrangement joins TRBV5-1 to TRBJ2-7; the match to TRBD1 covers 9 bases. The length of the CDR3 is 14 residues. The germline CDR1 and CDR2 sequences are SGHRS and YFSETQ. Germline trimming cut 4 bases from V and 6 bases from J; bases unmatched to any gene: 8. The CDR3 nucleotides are TGCGCCAGCAGCGGGTCCGGGACAGGGACCGAGCAGTACTTC. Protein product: CASSGSGTGTEQYF. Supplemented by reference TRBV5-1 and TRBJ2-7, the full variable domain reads KAGVTQTPRYLIKTRGQQVTLSCSPISGHRSVSWYQQTPGQGLQFLFEYFSETQRNKGNFPGRFSGRQFSNSRSEMNVSTLELGDSALYLCASSGSGTGTEQYFGPGTRLTVT.

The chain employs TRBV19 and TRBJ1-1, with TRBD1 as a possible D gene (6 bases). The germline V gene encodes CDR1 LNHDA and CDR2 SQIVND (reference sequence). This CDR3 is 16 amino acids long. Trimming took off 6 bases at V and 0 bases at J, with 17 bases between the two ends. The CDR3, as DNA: TGTGCCAGTAGCGACCCGGGACATCCCATGAACACTGAAGCTTTCTTT. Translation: CASSDPGHPMNTEAFF. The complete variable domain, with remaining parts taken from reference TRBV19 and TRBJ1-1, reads DGGITQSPKYLFRKEGQNVTLSCEQNLNHDAMYWYRQDPGQGLRLIYYSQIVNDFQKGDIAEGYSVSREKKESFPLTVTSAQKNPTAFYLCASSDPGHPMNTEAFFGQGTRLTVV.

CDR3 in amino acids: CASSYSRAASSYEQYF. The CDR3 coding sequence is TGTGCCAGCAGTTACTCGAGGGCAGCCTCCTCCTACGAGCAGTACTTC. The chain carries TRBV6-5 and TRBJ2-7, with D possibly TRBD2 on 5 matching bases. Looked up from germline, CDR1 is MNHEY and CDR2 is SVGAGI. This CDR3 is 16 amino acids long. The V end was cut by 0 bases, the J end by 0 bases, with 12 bases between.

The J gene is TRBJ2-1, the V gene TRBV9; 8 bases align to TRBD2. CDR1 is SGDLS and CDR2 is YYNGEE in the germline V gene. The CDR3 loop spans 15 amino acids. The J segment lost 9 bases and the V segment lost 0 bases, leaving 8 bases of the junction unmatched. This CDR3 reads CASSVVGRGFGEQFF. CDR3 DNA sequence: TGTGCCAGCAGCGTAGTCGGGAGGGGGTTTGGTGAGCAGTTCTTC.

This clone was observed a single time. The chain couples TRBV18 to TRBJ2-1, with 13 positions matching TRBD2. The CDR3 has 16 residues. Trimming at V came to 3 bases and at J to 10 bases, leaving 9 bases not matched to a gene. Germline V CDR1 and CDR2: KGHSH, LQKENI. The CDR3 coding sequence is TGTGCCAGCTCACCGTCCGGACTAGCGGGAGTAAGGGAGCAGTTCTTC. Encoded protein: CASSPSGLAGVREQFF.

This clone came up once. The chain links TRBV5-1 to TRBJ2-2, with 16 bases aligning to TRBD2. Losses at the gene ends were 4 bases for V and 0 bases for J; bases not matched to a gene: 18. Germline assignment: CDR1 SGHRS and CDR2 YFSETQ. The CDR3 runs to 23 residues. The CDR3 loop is CASSHRTGTSGRAEQANTGELFF. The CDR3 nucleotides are TGCGCCAGCAGCCACCGAACCGGGACTAGCGGGAGGGCCGAACAAGCGAACACCGGGGAGCTGTTTTTT.

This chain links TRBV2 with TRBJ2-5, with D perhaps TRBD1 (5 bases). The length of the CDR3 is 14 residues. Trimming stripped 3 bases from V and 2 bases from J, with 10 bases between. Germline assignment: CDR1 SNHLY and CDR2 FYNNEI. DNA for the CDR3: TGTGCCAGCAGTGACGGAAGGGGTCAAGAGACCCAGTACTTC. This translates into CASSDGRGQETQYF. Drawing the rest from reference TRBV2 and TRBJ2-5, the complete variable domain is EPEVTQTPSHQVTQMGQEVILRCVPISNHLYFYWYRQILGQKVEFLVSFYNNEISEKSEIFDDQFSVERPDGSNFTLKIRSTKLEDSAMYFCASSDGRGQETQYFGPGTRLLVL.

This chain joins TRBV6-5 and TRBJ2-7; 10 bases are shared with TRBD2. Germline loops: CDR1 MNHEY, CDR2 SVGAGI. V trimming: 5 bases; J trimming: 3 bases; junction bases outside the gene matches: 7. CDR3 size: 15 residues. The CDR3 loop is CASSKKAGGDYEQYF. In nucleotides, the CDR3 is TGTGCCAGCAGTAAAAAAGCGGGGGGGGACTACGAGCAGTACTTC.

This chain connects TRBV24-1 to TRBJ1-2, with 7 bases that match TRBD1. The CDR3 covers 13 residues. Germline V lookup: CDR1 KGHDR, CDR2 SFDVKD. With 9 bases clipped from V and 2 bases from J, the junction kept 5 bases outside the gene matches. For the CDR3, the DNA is TGTGCCACCTCCGAGACAGGGAACTATGGCTACACCTTC. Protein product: CATSETGNYGYTF.

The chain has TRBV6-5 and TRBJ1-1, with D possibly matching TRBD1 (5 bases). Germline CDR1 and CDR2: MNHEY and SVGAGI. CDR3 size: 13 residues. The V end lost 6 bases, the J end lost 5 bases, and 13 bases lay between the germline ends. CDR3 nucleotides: TGTGCCAGCAGCCCCCGGGGGGAGACTGAAGCTTTCTTT. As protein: CASSPRGETEAFF.

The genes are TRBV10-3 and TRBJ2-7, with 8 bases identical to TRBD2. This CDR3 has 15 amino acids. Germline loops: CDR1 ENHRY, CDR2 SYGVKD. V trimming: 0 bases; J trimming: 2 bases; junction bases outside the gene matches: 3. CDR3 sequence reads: CAISESAGGPYEQYF. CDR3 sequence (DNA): TGTGCCATCAGTGAGTCCGCGGGAGGCCCCTACGAGCAGTACTTC.

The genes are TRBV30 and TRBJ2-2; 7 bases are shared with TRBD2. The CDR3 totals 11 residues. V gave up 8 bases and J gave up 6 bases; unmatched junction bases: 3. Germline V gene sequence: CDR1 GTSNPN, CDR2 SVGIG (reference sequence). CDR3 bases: TGTGCCCGGGGGAGGGCCGGGGAGCTGTTTTTT. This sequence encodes CARGRAGELFF.

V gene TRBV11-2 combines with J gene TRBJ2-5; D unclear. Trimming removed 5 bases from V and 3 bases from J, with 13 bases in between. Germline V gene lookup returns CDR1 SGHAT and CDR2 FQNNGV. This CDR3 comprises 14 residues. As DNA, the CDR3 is TGTGCCAGCAGCCCCTCAGGCACAAAAGAGACCCAGTACTTC. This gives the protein CASSPSGTKETQYF.

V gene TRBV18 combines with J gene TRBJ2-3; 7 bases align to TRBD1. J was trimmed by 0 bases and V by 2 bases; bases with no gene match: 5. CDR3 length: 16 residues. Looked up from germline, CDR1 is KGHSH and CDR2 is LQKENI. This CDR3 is CASSPTTGVSTDTQYF. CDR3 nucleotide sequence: TGTGCCAGCTCACCAACTACAGGGGTTAGCACAGATACGCAGTATTTT.